This TCR beta chain was captured in a study of cytomegalovirus exposure and HLA in healthy donors. Findings and limits, study-wide: Analysis was performed later, and it showed HLA-associated TCR beta chains to be more clonally expanded than equally common others. In a later analysis, TCR association rates varied by HLA locus: DRB1 most, HLA-C fewest. A later analysis reportedly found that, within productive TCRs, an Asian-associated ancestry cluster had fewer N-insertions than the mean observed across the roughly 700 donors.

Comment on this clone: Its antigen is unidentified.

13 Jbeta primers and 60 Vbeta primers were used for the PCR. Here immunoSEQ multiplex PCR was the method, and the copy in TCRdb shows in-frame clones only, minus some. The sample records about 160,000 clones, approximately 80% being singletons. CDR3 length: 15 residues. V shed 4 bases, J shed 0 bases, and the junction held 7 bases outside the gene matches. Germline lookup yields CDR1 SGHDT and CDR2 YYEEEE. Sequencing was carried out using PBMCs. The sequence came from a young man in good health and CMV-seropositive. The rearrangement joins TRBV5-6 to TRBJ2-7; 7 nucleotides match TRBD2. The CDR3, as DNA: TGTGCCAGCAGCGTTACGGGGGGTCCCTCCTACGAGCAGTACTTC. This gives the protein CASSVTGGPSYEQYF.